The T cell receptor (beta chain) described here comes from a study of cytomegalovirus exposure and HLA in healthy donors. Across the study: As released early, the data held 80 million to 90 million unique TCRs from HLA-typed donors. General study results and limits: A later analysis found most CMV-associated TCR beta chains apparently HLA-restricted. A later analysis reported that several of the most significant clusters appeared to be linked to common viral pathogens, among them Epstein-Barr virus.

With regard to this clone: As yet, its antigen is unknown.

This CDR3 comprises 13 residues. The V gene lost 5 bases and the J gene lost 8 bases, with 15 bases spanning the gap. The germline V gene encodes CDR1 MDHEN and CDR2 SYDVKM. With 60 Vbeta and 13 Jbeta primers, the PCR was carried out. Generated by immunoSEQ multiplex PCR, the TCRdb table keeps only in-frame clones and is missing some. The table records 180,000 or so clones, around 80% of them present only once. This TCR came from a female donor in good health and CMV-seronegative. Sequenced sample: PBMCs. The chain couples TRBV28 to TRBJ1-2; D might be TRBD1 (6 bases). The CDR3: CASSPLMTGGYTF. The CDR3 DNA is TGTGCCAGCAGTCCCCTTATGACAGGCGGCTACACCTTC.